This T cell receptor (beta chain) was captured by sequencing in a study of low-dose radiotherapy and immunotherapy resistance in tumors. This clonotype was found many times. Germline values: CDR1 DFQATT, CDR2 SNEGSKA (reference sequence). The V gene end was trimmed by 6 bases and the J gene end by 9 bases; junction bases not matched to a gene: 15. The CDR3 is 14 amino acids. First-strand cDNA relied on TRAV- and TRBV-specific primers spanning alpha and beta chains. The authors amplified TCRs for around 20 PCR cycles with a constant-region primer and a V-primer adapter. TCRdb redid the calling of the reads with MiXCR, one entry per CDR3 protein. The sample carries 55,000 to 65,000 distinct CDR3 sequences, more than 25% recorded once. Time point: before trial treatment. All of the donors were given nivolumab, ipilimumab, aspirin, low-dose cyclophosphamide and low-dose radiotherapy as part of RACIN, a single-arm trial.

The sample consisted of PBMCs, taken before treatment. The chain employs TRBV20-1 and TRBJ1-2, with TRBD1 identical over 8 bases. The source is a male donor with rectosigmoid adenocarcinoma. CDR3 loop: CSAIIQGVYGSYTF. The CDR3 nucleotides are TGCAGTGCCATTATACAGGGGGTTTATGGAAGCTACACCTTC.